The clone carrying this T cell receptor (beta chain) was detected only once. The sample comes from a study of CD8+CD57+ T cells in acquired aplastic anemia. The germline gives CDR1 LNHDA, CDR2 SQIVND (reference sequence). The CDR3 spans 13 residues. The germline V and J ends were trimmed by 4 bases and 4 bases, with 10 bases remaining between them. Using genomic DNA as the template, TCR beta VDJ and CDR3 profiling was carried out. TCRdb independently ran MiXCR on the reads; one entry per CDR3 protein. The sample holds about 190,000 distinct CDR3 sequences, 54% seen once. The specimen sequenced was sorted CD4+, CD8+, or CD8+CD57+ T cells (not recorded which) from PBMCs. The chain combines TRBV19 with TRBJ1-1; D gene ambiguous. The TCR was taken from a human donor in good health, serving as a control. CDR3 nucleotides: TGTGCCAGTAGTACGAAGGGCCTCACTGAAGCTTTCTTT. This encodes CASSTKGLTEAFF.